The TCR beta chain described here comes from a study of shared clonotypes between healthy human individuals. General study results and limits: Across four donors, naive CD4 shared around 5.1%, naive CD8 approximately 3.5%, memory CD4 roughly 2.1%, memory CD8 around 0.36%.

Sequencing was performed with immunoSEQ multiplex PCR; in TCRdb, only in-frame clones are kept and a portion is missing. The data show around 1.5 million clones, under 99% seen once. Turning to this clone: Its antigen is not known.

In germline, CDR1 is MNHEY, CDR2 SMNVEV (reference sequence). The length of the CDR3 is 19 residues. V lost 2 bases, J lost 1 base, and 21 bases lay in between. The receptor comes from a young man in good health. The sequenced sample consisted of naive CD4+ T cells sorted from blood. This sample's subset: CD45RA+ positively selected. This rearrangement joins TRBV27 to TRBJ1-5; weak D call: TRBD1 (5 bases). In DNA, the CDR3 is TGTGCCAGCAGTTTAAGGGGTGGGGGACTGAGAGGGAGCAATCAGCCCCAGCATTTT. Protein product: CASSLRGGGLRGSNQPQHF.